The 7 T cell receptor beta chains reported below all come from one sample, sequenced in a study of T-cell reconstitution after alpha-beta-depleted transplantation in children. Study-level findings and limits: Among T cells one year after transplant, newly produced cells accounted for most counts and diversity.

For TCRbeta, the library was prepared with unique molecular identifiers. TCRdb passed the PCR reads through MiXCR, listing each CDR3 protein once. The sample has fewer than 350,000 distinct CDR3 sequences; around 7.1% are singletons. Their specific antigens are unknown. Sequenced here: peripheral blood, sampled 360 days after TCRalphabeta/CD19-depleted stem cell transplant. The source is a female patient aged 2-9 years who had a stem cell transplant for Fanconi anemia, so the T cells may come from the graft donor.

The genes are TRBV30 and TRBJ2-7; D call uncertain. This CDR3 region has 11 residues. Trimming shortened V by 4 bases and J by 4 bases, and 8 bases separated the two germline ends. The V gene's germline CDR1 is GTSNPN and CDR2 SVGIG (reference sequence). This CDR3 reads CAWKSSYEQYF. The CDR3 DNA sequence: TGTGCCTGGAAGAGCAGTTACGAGCAGTACTTC.

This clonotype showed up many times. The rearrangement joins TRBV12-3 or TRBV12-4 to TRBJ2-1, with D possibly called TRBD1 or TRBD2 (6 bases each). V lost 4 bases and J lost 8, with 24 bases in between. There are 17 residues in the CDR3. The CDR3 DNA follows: TGTGCCAGCAGTTCTCCATTCTTGGGGGGCTTTGGTCATGAGCAGTTCTTC. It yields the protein CASSSPFLGGFGHEQFF.

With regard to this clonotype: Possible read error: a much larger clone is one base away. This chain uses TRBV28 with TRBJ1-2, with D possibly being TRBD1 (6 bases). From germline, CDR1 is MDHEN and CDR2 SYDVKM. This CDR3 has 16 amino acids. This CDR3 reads CASSFSGQPPNYGYIF. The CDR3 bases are TGTGCCAGCAGTTTTTCCGGACAGCCCCCTAACTATGGCTACATCTTC.

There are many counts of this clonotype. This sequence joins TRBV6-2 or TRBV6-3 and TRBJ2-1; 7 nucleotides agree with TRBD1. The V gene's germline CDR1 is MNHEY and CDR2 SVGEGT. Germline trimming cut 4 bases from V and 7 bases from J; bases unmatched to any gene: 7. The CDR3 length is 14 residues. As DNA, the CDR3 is TGTGCCAGCAGTTCCCGGACAGGTTCTAATGAGCAGTTCTTC. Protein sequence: CASSSRTGSNEQFF.

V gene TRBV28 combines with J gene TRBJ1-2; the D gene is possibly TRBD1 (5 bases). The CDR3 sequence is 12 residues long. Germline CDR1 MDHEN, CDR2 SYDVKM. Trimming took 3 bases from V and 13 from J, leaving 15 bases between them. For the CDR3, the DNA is TGTGCCAGCAGTTTCATGCACAGGTTCTTCACCTTC. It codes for CASSFMHRFFTF.

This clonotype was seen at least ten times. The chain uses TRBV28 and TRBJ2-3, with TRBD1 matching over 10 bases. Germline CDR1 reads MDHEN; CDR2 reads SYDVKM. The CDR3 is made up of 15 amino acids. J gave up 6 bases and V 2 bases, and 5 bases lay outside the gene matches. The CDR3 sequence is CASSLRDRGSDTQYF. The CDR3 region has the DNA TGTGCCAGCAGTTTAAGGGACAGGGGTTCGGATACGCAGTATTTT.

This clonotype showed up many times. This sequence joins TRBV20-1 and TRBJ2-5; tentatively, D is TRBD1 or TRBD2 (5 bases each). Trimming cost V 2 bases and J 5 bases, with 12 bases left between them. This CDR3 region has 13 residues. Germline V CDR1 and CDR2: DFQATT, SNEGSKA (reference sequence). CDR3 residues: CSARRGAGETQYF. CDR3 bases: TGCAGTGCTAGAAGGGGAGCTGGGGAGACCCAGTACTTC.